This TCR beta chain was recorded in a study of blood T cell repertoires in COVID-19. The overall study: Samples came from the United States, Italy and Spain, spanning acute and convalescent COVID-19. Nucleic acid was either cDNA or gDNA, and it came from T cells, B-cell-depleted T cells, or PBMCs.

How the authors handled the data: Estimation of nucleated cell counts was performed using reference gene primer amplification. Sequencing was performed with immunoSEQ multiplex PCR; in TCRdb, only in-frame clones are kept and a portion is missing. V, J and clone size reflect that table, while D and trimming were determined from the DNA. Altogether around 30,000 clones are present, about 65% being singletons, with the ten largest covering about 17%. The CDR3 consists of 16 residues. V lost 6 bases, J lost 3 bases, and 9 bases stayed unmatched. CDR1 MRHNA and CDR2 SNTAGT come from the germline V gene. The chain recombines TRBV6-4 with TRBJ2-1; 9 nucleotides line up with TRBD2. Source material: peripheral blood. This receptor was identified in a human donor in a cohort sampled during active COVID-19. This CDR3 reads CASSETLAGNYNEQFF. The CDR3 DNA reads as TGTGCCAGCAGCGAGACCCTAGCGGGGAACTACAATGAGCAGTTCTTC.